This T cell receptor beta chain was sequenced for a study of T cell repertoires in cytomegalovirus infection. About the research overall: Newly reported HLA-C-restricted and thoroughly characterized HLA-B-restricted CMV epitopes were employed. Signatures in public TCR beta sequences pointed to both CMV infection and matching HLA type. Study-level points and caveats: Within the response measured ex vivo, HLA-C-restricted CMV-specific TCR beta clonotypes were dominant. Cumulative public TCR beta family frequency identified carriers of CMV plus the relevant HLA.

In the case of this clonotype: Its antigen is currently unknown.

CDR1 and CDR2 from the germline V gene are SGDLS and YYNGEE. V was cut by 0 bases and J by 10 bases, with 14 bases left in between. The CDR3 is 14 residues long. Via MiXCR, TCRdb re-called the reads, giving one row per CDR3 protein. This repertoire shows just under 500,000 distinct CDR3 sequences, roughly a third found once; its top ten account for roughly 16%. This rearrangement joins TRBV9 to TRBJ2-1; D perhaps matches TRBD2 (6 bases). This specimen consisted of cultured PBMCs, obtained from culture after CMV antigen stimulation. This TCR derives from a human donor in good health (CMV status not recorded). Some clones in this sample may be carry-over from other donors' samples. The CDR3 loop is CASSVGGGTPEQFF. The CDR3 DNA is TGTGCCAGCAGCGTAGGTGGGGGGACGCCCGAGCAGTTCTTC.